This entry lists 23 T cell receptor beta chains sequenced from one sample in a study of T cell repertoires in cytomegalovirus infection. Their recognized antigens are unknown. TCRdb fed the reads into MiXCR, producing one record per CDR3 protein. Among 830,000 or so distinct CDR3 sequences, approximately 32% were seen once, and the ten largest hold under 15%. The source material was cultured CD8+ T cells from PBMCs, sampled from culture after CMV antigen stimulation. These receptor sequences come from a human donor in good health (CMV status not recorded). Some clones in this sample may be carry-over from other donors' samples.

CDR3 loop: CASTPTGPYYNEQFF. The CDR3 DNA reads as TGTGCCAGTACCCCGACAGGGCCTTACTACAATGAGCAGTTCTTC. This chain connects TRBV19 to TRBJ2-1, with 7 positions matching TRBD1. The junction had 9 bases not matched to a gene; V was cut back by 7 bases and J by 3 bases. The V gene's germline CDR1 is LNHDA and CDR2 SQIVND (reference sequence). The CDR3 contains 15 residues.

This rearrangement joins TRBV29-1 to TRBJ2-1; D gene ambiguous. V was pared by 4 bases and J by 5 bases, with 6 bases between. CDR1 and CDR2 from the germline V gene are SQVTM and ANQGSEA. There are 11 residues in the CDR3. CDR3 region: CSVAQHNEQFF. The CDR3 nucleotides read TGCAGCGTTGCCCAGCACAATGAGCAGTTCTTC.

The rearrangement links TRBV6-6 to TRBJ1-1, with D tentatively TRBD1 (6 bases). V was cut by 7 bases and J by 7 bases, with 19 bases left in between. Germline-derived CDR1 and CDR2 are MNHNY and SVGAGI (reference sequence). The CDR3 loop spans 14 amino acids. In nucleotides, the CDR3 is TGTGCCAGCACCGCAGGGGAGAATAGTCTTGAAGCTTTCTTT. Translation: CASTAGENSLEAFF.

This clonotype was picked up a small number of times. This chain uses TRBV5-6 with TRBJ1-2; a weak D match, TRBD1 (6 bases). Germline CDR1 SGHDT, CDR2 YYEEEE. The V gene lost 3 bases and the J gene lost 5 bases, with 11 bases spanning the gap. The CDR3 has 13 amino acids. The CDR3 spells CASSYGTSYGYTF. The CDR3 DNA reads as TGTGCCAGCAGCTACGGGACATCTTATGGCTACACCTTC.

The J gene is TRBJ2-1, the V gene TRBV5-4; maybe TRBD2 (6 bases). CDR1 is SGHNT, CDR2 YYREEE, per germline (reference sequence). The V end lost 3 bases, the J end lost 0 bases, and 16 bases lay between the germline ends. The CDR3 length is 17 residues. The CDR3 DNA follows: TGTGCCAGCAGCTGGGCTCCGGGAGAAAGCTCCTACAATGAGCAGTTCTTC. This translates into CASSWAPGESSYNEQFF.

With respect to this clonotype: A much larger clone lies a single base off, so this may be a read error. The rearrangement uses TRBV7-9 and TRBJ1-2; no firm D call. Trimming took 5 bases from V and 4 from J, leaving 8 bases between them. The CDR3 length is 12 residues. From germline, CDR1 is SEHNR and CDR2 FQNEAQ (reference sequence). Here the CDR3 reads CASSGCLYGYTF. The CDR3 DNA reads as TGTGCCAGCAGCGGTTGCCTCTATGGCTACACCTTC.

The chain couples TRBV10-2 to TRBJ2-3; tentative D call: TRBD2 (5 bases). Trimming removed 6 bases from V and 2 bases from J, with 9 bases in between. The CDR3 is 13 amino acids. Per germline, CDR1 WSHSY and CDR2 SAAADI. The CDR3 loop is CASSGVITDTQYF. The CDR3 coding sequence is TGCGCCAGCAGCGGGGTTATCACAGATACGCAGTATTTT.

The chain is built from TRBV5-1 and TRBJ2-1; no firm D call. V was pared by 5 bases and J by 6 bases, with 12 bases between. Germline CDR1 reads SGHRS; CDR2 reads YFSETQ. The CDR3 contains 13 residues. The DNA for the CDR3 is TGCGCCAGCAGGTCGGGCCAGAGCAATGAGCAGTTCTTC. Translation gives CASRSGQSNEQFF.

This sequence joins TRBV3-1 and TRBJ2-2; the D is unclear. This CDR3 contains 15 residues. Trimming pared 1 base from V and 1 base from J, leaving 7 bases between. The germline V gene encodes CDR1 LGHDT and CDR2 YNNKEL (reference sequence). The CDR3, as DNA: TGTGCCAGCAGCCAAGTTACCAGGAACACCGGGGAGCTGTTTTTT. It encodes CASSQVTRNTGELFF.

The V gene is TRBV5-4, the J gene TRBJ2-2, with 10 bases identical to TRBD2. The CDR3 covers 15 residues. Germline CDR1 is SGHNT and CDR2 is YYREEE (reference sequence). Germline trimming cut 0 bases from V and 7 bases from J; bases unmatched to any gene: 3. The CDR3: CASSLEGLAVGELFF. The CDR3, as DNA: TGTGCCAGCAGCTTGGAAGGACTAGCGGTCGGGGAGCTGTTTTTT.

This clonotype has a handful of counts. J is TRBJ2-7 and V is TRBV6-5, with D perhaps matching TRBD1 (6 bases). Germline V gene data show CDR1 as MNHEY and CDR2 as SVGAGI. CDR3 length: 15 residues. V was shortened by 3 bases and J by 1 base, with 13 bases between the two germline ends. The CDR3 region has the DNA TGTGCCAGCAGTTATCTGACGGACAGATCCTACGAGCAGTACGTC. It yields the protein CASSYLTDRSYEQYV.

The V and J genes are TRBV27 and TRBJ1-2, with D tentatively TRBD1 (6 bases). Germline lookup yields CDR1 MNHEY and CDR2 SMNVEV (reference sequence). The V gene lost 6 bases and the J gene lost 5 bases, with 13 bases spanning the gap. This CDR3 has 13 amino acids. CDR3 loop: CASRPDSLYGYTF. For the CDR3, the DNA is TGTGCCAGCAGGCCGGACAGCCTTTATGGCTACACCTTC.

This clonotype appeared many times. The chain is built from TRBV12-5 and TRBJ2-1; TRBD1 is a possible D gene (5 bases). The length of the CDR3 is 10 residues. V lost 6 bases and J lost 10, with 7 bases in between. Germline loops: CDR1 LGHNT, CDR2 FRNRAP. The CDR3 coding sequence is TGTGCTAGTGGCTCAGGGGAGCAGTTCTTC. Translating it yields CASGSGEQFF.

This clonotype was detected ten times or more. In nucleotides, the CDR3 is TGTGCCAGCAGCTTTACAGGGGGCAACACCGGGGAGCTGTTTTTT. This encodes CASSFTGGNTGELFF. The V and J genes are TRBV7-6 and TRBJ2-2; 9 positions match TRBD1. With V trimmed by 3 bases and J by 2 bases, 1 base remained unmatched. Germline CDR1 is SGHVS and CDR2 is FNYEAQ. The length of the CDR3 is 15 residues.

This clonotype was counted between two and nine times. The chain uses TRBV5-5 and TRBJ2-1, with 11 nucleotides matching TRBD1. J lost 7 bases, V lost 4 bases, and 4 bases had no gene match. The CDR3 sequence is 14 residues long. Per germline, CDR1 SGHKS and CDR2 YYEKEE (reference sequence). In nucleotides, the CDR3 is TGTGCCAGCAGCCCGGACAGGGGGCGAAATGAGCAGTTCTTC. It is translated as CASSPDRGRNEQFF.

This clonotype came up a few times. The chain recombines TRBV27 with TRBJ1-4, with D hard to call. CDR1 and CDR2 (germline): MNHEY, SMNVEV (reference sequence). Trimming removed 6 bases from V and 3 bases from J, with 5 bases in between. The CDR3 totals 12 residues. CDR3 sequence (DNA): TGTGCCAGCAGGAAGGCTAATGAAAAACTGTTTTTT. Translation gives CASRKANEKLFF.

This clonotype was seen a few times. V gene TRBV7-9 combines with J gene TRBJ1-5; perhaps TRBD1 as D (5 bases). This CDR3 spans 13 amino acids. Germline-derived CDR1 and CDR2 are SEHNR and FQNEAQ (reference sequence). V dropped 8 bases and J dropped 7 bases, with 15 bases sitting between them. The CDR3 DNA follows: TGTGCCAGCGACCCTGGGGGTGGACAGCCCCAGCATTTT. This translates into CASDPGGGQPQHF.

The sample holds a few counts of this clonotype. This chain joins TRBV12-5 and TRBJ2-1; no clear D gene. CDR3 length: 15 residues. The V gene lost 7 bases and the J gene lost 0 bases, with 13 bases spanning the gap. Per the germline V gene, CDR1 is LGHNT and CDR2 is FRNRAP. The CDR3 sequence is CASALGSSSYNEQFF. Here the CDR3 DNA reads TGTGCTAGTGCCTTGGGAAGTAGCTCCTACAATGAGCAGTTCTTC.

CDR3 nucleotides: TGTGCCAGCAGCGTAGATGAAGGGGGCGCACGCCAGCCCCAGCATTTT. Residues: CASSVDEGGARQPQHF. The chain uses TRBV9 and TRBJ1-5, with 7 bases that match TRBD1. This CDR3 is 16 amino acids long. Germline V lookup: CDR1 SGDLS, CDR2 YYNGEE. Trimming removed 0 bases from V and 7 bases from J; junction bases left unmatched: 10.

This chain joins TRBV27 and TRBJ1-2; D perhaps matches TRBD1 (5 bases). Looked up from germline, CDR1 is MNHEY and CDR2 is SMNVEV (reference sequence). V lost 2 bases, J lost 5 bases, and 12 bases lay in between. The CDR3 length is 14 residues. Here the CDR3 DNA reads TGTGCCAGCAGTTTAGGAGCAGGGTATTATGGCTACACCTTC. Protein: CASSLGAGYYGYTF.

V usage is TRBV29-1 and J usage is TRBJ2-5; D might be TRBD1 or TRBD2, each matching 6 bases. Germline V CDR1 and CDR2: SQVTM, ANQGSEA. The V and J ends lost 0 bases and 3 bases respectively, with 11 bases between them. The length of the CDR3 is 14 residues. The CDR3 region has the DNA TGCAGCGTTGAAGATAGGGGGGCGAAAGAGACCCAGTACTTC. As protein: CSVEDRGAKETQYF.

For this clonotype: The junction does not match germline at one end; this may be a read error. CDR3 DNA: TGTGCCAGCCCTCAGGGAGACTTTATGGGCTACCCCTTC. It encodes CASPQGDFMGYPF. V is TRBV6-1 and J is TRBJ1-2; possibly TRBD1 for D (5 bases). CDR1 is MNHNS, CDR2 SASEGT, per germline. The CDR3 spans 13 residues.

The V and J genes are TRBV28 and TRBJ1-1, with 8 positions matching TRBD1. After removal of 2 bases from V and 0 bases from J, the junction contained 5 bases not matched to a gene. Per the germline V gene, CDR1 is MDHEN and CDR2 is SYDVKM. This CDR3 spans 16 amino acids. CDR3 sequence (DNA): TGTGCCAGCAGTTTAATGGGACAGGCCATGAACACTGAAGCTTTCTTT. Its protein is CASSLMGQAMNTEAFF.